The source of this T cell receptor beta chain is a study of T cells in Graves' hyperthyroidism and ophthalmopathy. Researchers barred patients who had uncontrolled infection, other autoimmune disease, pregnancy or lactation. Diagnosis relied on clinical symptoms, serum thyroxine and TRAb, thyroid ultrasound and orbital computed tomography. The V gene's germline CDR1 is DFQATT and CDR2 SNEGSKA (reference sequence). The CDR3 has 13 residues. Findings and limits, study-wide: Ophthalmopathy stood apart from stable hyperthyroidism in a 13 V-J model. Within blood appeared most thyroid clonotypes that had expanded above 0.001.

Notes on this clonotype: What it binds is not known.

RNA transcripts served as the template for amplifying TCR beta CDR3 regions. In the first-round RT-PCR of the TCR CDR3, the HTBI primer set was used. TCRdb passed the multiplex PCR reads through MiXCR, listing each CDR3 protein once. The table shows over 700,000 distinct CDR3 sequences, with about 35% occurring only once. The rearrangement joins TRBV20-1 to TRBJ2-7; D perhaps matches TRBD1 (6 bases). The sequenced sample consisted of blood. This clonotype was sampled from a woman aged 40 to 50 with Graves' hyperthyroidism. The CDR3, as DNA: TGCAGCGTTCCAGGGGAAAACTCCTACGAGCAGTACTTC. This translates into CSVPGENSYEQYF.